This T cell receptor (beta chain) was retrieved from a study of blood T cells in healthy people across ages. Study-level results: As age increased, TCR beta diversity per million T cells fell in a roughly linear fashion.

The CDR3 totals 18 residues. Germline V gene data show CDR1 as ENHRY and CDR2 as SYGVKD. It was with a sample-barcoded 5' primer and a J-beta primer mix that a second PCR of roughly 7 to 12 cycles was run. One entry per CDR3 protein results from TCRdb running MiXCR on the 5' RACE reads. The repertoire holds 650,000 to 950,000 distinct CDR3 sequences, with roughly 44% as singletons. There were at least 5.5 micrograms of total RNA extracted from every sample. To note about this clonotype: Its antigen is still unknown.

This chain uses TRBV10-3 with TRBJ2-1; 11 bases map to TRBD2. The J call may be mistaken, given a closer DNA end match to TRBJ2-7. The receptor was isolated from a man aged 55 to 70 in good health. The specimen was blood. CDR3: CAISEPQGLAGSYNEQYF. The CDR3 nucleotides read TGTGCCATCAGTGAGCCCCAAGGACTAGCGGGCTCCTACAATGAGCAGTACTTC.